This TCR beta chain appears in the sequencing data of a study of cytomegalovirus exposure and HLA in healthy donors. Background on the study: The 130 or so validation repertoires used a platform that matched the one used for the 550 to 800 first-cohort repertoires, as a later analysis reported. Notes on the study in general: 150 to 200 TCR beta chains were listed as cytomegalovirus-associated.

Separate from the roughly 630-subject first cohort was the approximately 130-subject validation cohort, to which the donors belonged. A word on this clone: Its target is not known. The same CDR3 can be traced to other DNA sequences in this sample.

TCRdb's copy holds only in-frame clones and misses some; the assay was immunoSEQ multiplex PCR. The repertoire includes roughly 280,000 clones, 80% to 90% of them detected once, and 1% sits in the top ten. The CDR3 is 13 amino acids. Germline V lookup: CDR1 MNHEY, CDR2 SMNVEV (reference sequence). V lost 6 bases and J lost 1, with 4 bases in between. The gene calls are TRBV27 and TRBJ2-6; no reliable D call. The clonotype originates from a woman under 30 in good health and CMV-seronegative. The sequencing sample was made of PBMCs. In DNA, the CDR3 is TGTGCCAGCAGGCTATCTGGGGCCAACGTCCTGACTTTC. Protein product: CASRLSGANVLTF. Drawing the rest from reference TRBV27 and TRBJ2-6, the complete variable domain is EAQVTQNPRYLITVTGKKLTVTCSQNMNHEYMSWYRQDPGLGLRQIYYSMNVEVTDKGDVPEGYKVSRKEKRNFPLILESPSPNQTSLYFCASRLSGANVLTFGAGSRLTVL.